This is a list of T cell receptor beta chains from one sample in a study of cytomegalovirus exposure and HLA in healthy donors. Assay: immunoSEQ multiplex PCR; the TCRdb copy retains only in-frame clones and omits some. The table includes 100,000 to 150,000 clones, about four fifths detected once. The sequenced sample consisted of PBMCs. The receptors derive from a woman aged 40 to 50 in good health and CMV-seropositive. Each CDR3 is given with its conserved first and last residue. The D gene is left open where the match is weak. Expanded clones get a size class; other rows say once, few or many, or leave the size out.

abundance: once; d_gene: TRBD2; v_gene: TRBV28; j_gene: TRBJ2-1; CDR3aa: CASSYARLAGGPVYEQFF; CDR3nt: TGTGCCAGCAGTTATGCACGACTAGCGGGGGGGCCCGTGTATGAGCAGTTCTTC
abundance: few; d_gene: TRBD1; v_gene: TRBV25-1; j_gene: TRBJ1-4; CDR3aa: CASSVQGAGEKLFF; CDR3nt: TGTGCCAGCAGTGTACAGGGGGCGGGTGAAAAACTGTTTTTT
abundance: once; d_gene: -; v_gene: TRBV5-1; j_gene: TRBJ2-7; CDR3aa: CASSLRQGFYEQYF; CDR3nt: TGCGCCAGCAGCTTGCGGCAGGGGTTCTACGAGCAGTACTTC
abundance: -; d_gene: TRBD1; v_gene: TRBV19; j_gene: TRBJ2-3; CDR3aa: CASRPTGGGTDTQYF; CDR3nt: TGTGCCAGCCGGCCTACAGGGGGCGGAACAGATACGCAGTATTTT
abundance: -; d_gene: TRBD1; v_gene: TRBV27; j_gene: TRBJ2-5; CDR3aa: CASSLFRGQSKETQYF; CDR3nt: TGTGCCAGCAGTTTATTTAGGGGGCAGAGCAAAGAGACCCAGTACTTC
abundance: -; d_gene: -; v_gene: TRBV5-1; j_gene: TRBJ2-5; CDR3aa: CASSLGVGETQYF; CDR3nt: TGCGCCAGCAGCCTGGGGGTCGGGGAGACCCAGTACTTC
abundance: -; d_gene: -; v_gene: TRBV7-8; j_gene: TRBJ2-7; CDR3aa: CASSLITGRSYEQYF; CDR3nt: TGTGCCAGCAGCTTAATAACGGGAAGATCCTACGAGCAGTACTTC
abundance: -; d_gene: -; v_gene: TRBV6-5; j_gene: TRBJ1-2; CDR3aa: CASRPGFSYGYTF; CDR3nt: TGTGCCAGCAGGCCAGGGTTCTCCTATGGCTACACCTTC
abundance: -; d_gene: -; v_gene: TRBV7-9; j_gene: TRBJ1-4; CDR3aa: CASSVPGLNEKLFF; CDR3nt: TGTGCCAGCAGCGTACCGGGTCTTAATGAAAAACTGTTTTTT
abundance: few; d_gene: TRBD1; v_gene: TRBV7-8; j_gene: TRBJ2-3; CDR3aa: CASSPSRTGMRRNTDTQYF; CDR3nt: TGTGCCAGCAGCCCTTCCCGGACAGGGATGCGTCGGAACACAGATACGCAGTATTTT
abundance: -; d_gene: -; v_gene: TRBV30; j_gene: TRBJ2-2; CDR3aa: CAWRSRVSVDTGELFF; CDR3nt: TGTGCCTGGAGGTCCAGGGTCTCAGTGGACACCGGGGAGCTGTTTTTT
abundance: -; d_gene: TRBD2; v_gene: TRBV11-3; j_gene: TRBJ2-3; CDR3aa: CASSTTSGSTDTQYF; CDR3nt: TGTGCCAGCAGTACAACTAGCGGGAGTACAGATACGCAGTATTTT
abundance: -; d_gene: -; v_gene: TRBV7-2; j_gene: TRBJ2-1; CDR3aa: CASSLEFRANEQFF; CDR3nt: TGTGCCAGCAGCTTAGAATTCAGGGCCAATGAGCAGTTCTTC
abundance: -; d_gene: TRBD1; v_gene: TRBV6-5; j_gene: TRBJ1-1; CDR3aa: CASSTGGGATAFF; CDR3nt: TGTGCCAGCAGTACGGGAGGGGGCGCGACAGCTTTCTTT
abundance: -; d_gene: TRBD2; v_gene: TRBV29-1; j_gene: TRBJ2-1; CDR3aa: CSVDLGVGTSGTWSSYNEQFF; CDR3nt: TGCAGCGTTGACTTAGGGGTCGGGACTAGCGGAACCTGGAGCTCCTACAATGAGCAGTTCTTC
abundance: once; d_gene: TRBD1; v_gene: TRBV6-4; j_gene: TRBJ2-7; CDR3aa: CASSPGQGSDEQYF; CDR3nt: TGTGCCAGCAGCCCGGGACAGGGGAGCGACGAGCAGTACTTC
abundance: -; d_gene: -; v_gene: TRBV6-5; j_gene: TRBJ1-2; CDR3aa: CASSPRGPPNYGYTF; CDR3nt: TGTGCCAGCAGTCCCCGGGGTCCTCCTAACTATGGCTACACCTTC
abundance: -; d_gene: -; v_gene: TRBV27; j_gene: TRBJ1-5; CDR3aa: CASSIDSYQPQHF; CDR3nt: TGTGCCAGCAGCATCGACAGTTATCAGCCCCAGCATTTT
abundance: -; d_gene: TRBD1; v_gene: TRBV5-4; j_gene: TRBJ2-2; CDR3aa: CASSPRTGVGTGELFF; CDR3nt: TGTGCCAGCAGCCCAAGGACAGGGGTTGGCACCGGGGAGCTGTTTTTT
abundance: -; d_gene: TRBD2; v_gene: TRBV5-1; j_gene: TRBJ2-7; CDR3aa: CASSLGGGSGYEQYF; CDR3nt: TGCGCCAGCAGCTTGGGGGGGGGTAGCGGCTACGAGCAGTACTTC
abundance: -; d_gene: -; v_gene: TRBV27; j_gene: TRBJ1-4; CDR3aa: CASSQTATNEKLFF; CDR3nt: TGTGCCAGCAGTCAGACAGCAACTAATGAAAAACTGTTTTTT
abundance: -; d_gene: TRBD2; v_gene: TRBV5-1; j_gene: TRBJ2-7; CDR3aa: CASSSTSGITYEQYF; CDR3nt: TGCGCCAGCAGCTCGACTAGCGGGATCACCTACGAGCAGTACTTC
abundance: -; d_gene: TRBD2; v_gene: TRBV29-1; j_gene: TRBJ2-1; CDR3aa: CSVQSSLIAGDNEQFF; CDR3nt: TGCAGCGTCCAATCCTCTCTTATAGCGGGGGATAATGAGCAGTTCTTC
abundance: -; d_gene: TRBD2; v_gene: TRBV4-3; j_gene: TRBJ2-7; CDR3aa: CASSQSIAGSSYEQYF; CDR3nt: TGCGCCAGCAGCCAATCAATAGCGGGATCTAGCTACGAGCAGTACTTC
abundance: once; d_gene: -; v_gene: TRBV6-6; j_gene: TRBJ2-1; CDR3aa: CASSYGRNNEQFF; CDR3nt: TGTGCCAGCAGTTACGGGAGAAACAATGAGCAGTTCTTC
abundance: -; d_gene: TRBD2; v_gene: TRBV28; j_gene: TRBJ2-3; CDR3aa: CASSWSGSYSTDTQYF; CDR3nt: TGTGCCAGCAGTTGGAGCGGGAGTTATAGCACAGATACGCAGTATTTT
abundance: -; d_gene: TRBD1; v_gene: TRBV7-9; j_gene: TRBJ2-7; CDR3aa: CASSLVTGGSYEQYF; CDR3nt: TGTGCCAGCAGCTTAGTTACAGGGGGCTCCTACGAGCAGTACTTC
abundance: -; d_gene: TRBD2; v_gene: TRBV10-3; j_gene: TRBJ2-1; CDR3aa: CAISVGPSGGNEQFF; CDR3nt: TGTGCCATCAGTGTGGGTCCTAGCGGGGGAAATGAGCAGTTCTTC
abundance: -; d_gene: TRBD2; v_gene: TRBV4-2; j_gene: TRBJ2-1; CDR3aa: CASSPGPLVREGYYNEQFF; CDR3nt: TGTGCCAGCAGCCCCGGACCCCTCGTGCGGGAGGGATACTACAATGAGCAGTTCTTC
abundance: -; d_gene: -; v_gene: TRBV4-1; j_gene: TRBJ1-1; CDR3aa: CASSHADRRAFF; CDR3nt: TGCGCCAGCAGCCACGCCGACAGGAGGGCTTTCTTT
abundance: once; d_gene: -; v_gene: TRBV28; j_gene: TRBJ1-5; CDR3aa: CASSPIDRRYSNQPQHF; CDR3nt: TGTGCCAGCAGTCCGATCGACCGGCGGTATAGCAATCAGCCCCAGCATTTT
abundance: -; d_gene: -; v_gene: TRBV2; j_gene: TRBJ1-2; CDR3aa: CASSEALLVGRGYGYTF; CDR3nt: TGTGCCAGCAGTGAAGCGCTTCTGGTAGGCAGAGGCTATGGCTACACCTTC
abundance: -; d_gene: TRBD1; v_gene: TRBV11-3; j_gene: TRBJ2-2; CDR3aa: CASSGTGVNTGELFF; CDR3nt: TGTGCCAGCAGCGGGACAGGGGTTAACACCGGGGAGCTGTTTTTT
abundance: -; d_gene: -; v_gene: TRBV10-2; j_gene: TRBJ2-3; CDR3aa: CASSESASSTDTQYF; CDR3nt: TGCGCCAGCAGTGAGTCGGCTTCTAGCACAGATACGCAGTATTTT
abundance: -; d_gene: -; v_gene: TRBV30; j_gene: TRBJ2-7; CDR3aa: CAWRGTPNSDEQYF; CDR3nt: TGTGCCTGGAGAGGGACTCCCAACAGTGACGAGCAGTACTTC
abundance: -; d_gene: TRBD2; v_gene: TRBV5-6; j_gene: TRBJ2-4; CDR3aa: CASSAGLAVKNIQYF; CDR3nt: TGTGCCAGCAGCGCGGGACTAGCGGTCAAAAACATTCAGTACTTC
abundance: -; d_gene: TRBD1; v_gene: TRBV5-4; j_gene: TRBJ2-7; CDR3aa: CASSRGQYGQYF; CDR3nt: TGTGCCAGCAGCAGGGGGCAATACGGGCAGTACTTC